The 14 T cell receptor beta chains in this list originate from one sample, sequenced in a study of OX40 agonist ivuxolimab in advanced cancers. Clones were sequenced by immunoSEQ multiplex PCR, and TCRdb holds only the in-frame ones, with some missing. The table lists about 58,000 clones, 70% to 90% of them singletons, with 3% to 4% in the top ten. Material: CD4+ or CD8+ T cells sorted from blood, obtained in a trial of the OX40 agonist ivuxolimab. Receptors originate from an adult with an advanced solid tumor such as melanoma, head and neck, liver or kidney cancer.

The CDR3 is CASSLEVETQYF. In DNA form, the CDR3 reads TGTGCCAGCAGCTTGGAGGTAGAGACCCAGTACTTC. V and J are TRBV5-6 and TRBJ2-5; no clear D. Germline V lookup: CDR1 SGHDT, CDR2 YYEEEE. The CDR3 sequence is 12 residues long. V dropped 0 bases and J dropped 4 bases, with 4 bases sitting between them.

The J gene is TRBJ2-5, the V gene TRBV4-1, with a possible D match to TRBD2 (5 bases). The CDR3 has 15 residues. V was trimmed by 2 bases and J by 5 bases, leaving 15 bases between them. CDR1 MGHRA and CDR2 YSYEKL come from the germline V gene. In DNA form, the CDR3 reads TGCGCCAGCAGCCAACCACAGAGGGCAGAGGAGACCCAGTACTTC. Amino acids: CASSQPQRAEETQYF.

J is TRBJ2-1 and V is TRBV19; either TRBD1 or TRBD2 may fit D (5 bases each). Germline V gene sequence: CDR1 LNHDA, CDR2 SQIVND (reference sequence). V dropped 6 bases and J dropped 4 bases, with 22 bases sitting between them. The CDR3 is 17 amino acids. CDR3 in amino acids: CASRAMIAGAVYNEQFF. In nucleotides, the CDR3 is TGTGCCAGTAGGGCAATGATAGCCGGGGCGGTTTACAATGAGCAGTTCTTC.

This clone was seen only a few times. V gene TRBV7-2 combines with J gene TRBJ2-4; 7 bases map to TRBD1. This CDR3 comprises 12 residues. V gave up 5 bases and J gave up 10 bases; unmatched junction bases: 5. The germline CDR1 and CDR2 sequences are SGHTA and FQGNSA. The CDR3 region has the DNA TGTGCCAGCAGCCGGGACAGAGGGATTCAGTACTTC. Its translation is CASSRDRGIQYF.

The chain carries TRBV7-8 and TRBJ2-1; possibly TRBD2 for D (5 bases). The CDR3 is 15 amino acids. Germline-derived CDR1 and CDR2 are SGHVS and FQNEAQ. V lost 7 bases, J lost 0 bases, and 13 bases lay in between. The CDR3 loop reads CASTLRGASYNEQFF. Written as DNA, the CDR3 is TGTGCCAGCACCCTACGGGGAGCCTCCTACAATGAGCAGTTCTTC.

The genes are TRBV4-2 and TRBJ2-2, with 15 bases identical to TRBD2. V gave up 1 base and J gave up 4 bases; unmatched junction bases: 4. In germline, CDR1 is LGHNA, CDR2 YNFKEQ. The CDR3 is 18 residues long. The CDR3 bases are TGTGCCAGCAGCCAAGGGACTAGCGGGGGGGCTGGCACCGGGGAGCTGTTTTTT. This encodes CASSQGTSGGAGTGELFF.

With regard to this clone: The CDR3 end shows no conserved phenylalanine or tryptophan, and so a read error is likely. It is unclear where the CDR3 begins or ends on the DNA, so no DNA is shown, and the CDR3 is as TCRdb lists it. This rearrangement joins TRBV5-4 to TRBJ1-1; TRBD1 reflects the table's D call only, with no check against the DNA. Germline V lookup: CDR1 SGHNT, CDR2 YYREEE (reference sequence). Inclusive of both ends, the CDR3 amounts to 14 amino acids. CDR3 loop: CASSSTGAVVTEAL.

The chain joins TRBV7-3 to TRBJ2-2; possible D gene TRBD2, 6 bases. The V end was cut by 2 bases, the J end by 11 bases, with 18 bases between. The CDR3 is made up of 15 amino acids. Per the germline V gene, CDR1 is SGHTA and CDR2 is FQGTGA. This chain's CDR3 is CASSLSANPGVELFF. The CDR3 region has the DNA TGTGCCAGCAGCTTATCCGCAAATCCGGGGGTAGAGCTGTTTTTT. The full variable domain, completed using reference TRBV7-3 and TRBJ2-2, is GAGVSQTPSNKVTEKGKYVELRCDPISGHTALYWYRQSLGQGPEFLIYFQGTGAADDSGLPNDRFFAVRPEGSVSTLKIQRTERGDSAVYLCASSLSANPGVELFFGEGSRLTVL.

V usage is TRBV28 and J usage is TRBJ1-1, with D maybe TRBD1 (5 bases). The CDR3 runs to 14 residues. With 5 bases removed from V and 3 bases from J, the gap between germline ends came to 13 bases. Germline V gives CDR1 MDHEN, CDR2 SYDVKM. CDR3 sequence reads: CASSEIRVDTEAFF. Here the CDR3 DNA reads TGTGCCAGCAGTGAAATCAGGGTTGACACTGAAGCTTTCTTT.

The chain is built from TRBV27 and TRBJ2-5; possibly TRBD1 or TRBD2 for D (5 bases each). V lost 7 bases, J lost 3 bases, and 18 bases lay in between. CDR3 size: 15 residues. Germline loops: CDR1 MNHEY, CDR2 SMNVEV (reference sequence). CDR3 DNA: TGTGCCAGCATCAACACGGGGCCTAGGGAAGAGACCCAGTACTTC. It codes for CASINTGPREETQYF.

This clone is labeled medium-sized. The V gene is TRBV6-5, the J gene TRBJ2-1, with TRBD2 identical over 8 bases. Germline CDR1 reads MNHEY; CDR2 reads SVGAGI. The V and J ends lost 6 bases and 3 bases, in that order; junction bases with no gene match: 7. CDR3 size: 15 residues. Here the CDR3 DNA reads TGTGCCAGCAGGTCCGGGACTAGGGACTACAATGAGCAGTTCTTC. Translated: CASRSGTRDYNEQFF.

This chain connects TRBV5-1 to TRBJ2-2; D is possibly TRBD1 (5 bases). Germline V gene data show CDR1 as SGHRS and CDR2 as YFSETQ. V dropped 4 bases and J dropped 3 bases, with 10 bases sitting between them. The CDR3 has 14 amino acids. The CDR3 DNA reads as TGCGCCAGCAGCCCCAGGGTTTACACCGGGGAGCTGTTTTTT. It is translated as CASSPRVYTGELFF.

V gene TRBV7-3 combines with J gene TRBJ2-1; unclear D gene. Germline V gives CDR1 SGHTA, CDR2 FQGTGA. The CDR3 length is 15 residues. V was clipped by 4 bases and J by 0 bases, with 10 bases between them. DNA of the CDR3: TGTGCCAGCAGCTACACTCTTAGCTCCTACAATGAGCAGTTCTTC. This codes for CASSYTLSSYNEQFF.

Written as DNA, the CDR3 is TGTGCCAGCAGCCCGGCCGGATCCTACGAGCAGTACTTC. Protein product: CASSPAGSYEQYF. This chain links TRBV5-4 with TRBJ2-7; no firm D call. CDR3 size: 13 residues. CDR1 and CDR2 (germline): SGHNT, YYREEE (reference sequence). V was cut by 4 bases and J by 1 base, with 9 bases left in between.